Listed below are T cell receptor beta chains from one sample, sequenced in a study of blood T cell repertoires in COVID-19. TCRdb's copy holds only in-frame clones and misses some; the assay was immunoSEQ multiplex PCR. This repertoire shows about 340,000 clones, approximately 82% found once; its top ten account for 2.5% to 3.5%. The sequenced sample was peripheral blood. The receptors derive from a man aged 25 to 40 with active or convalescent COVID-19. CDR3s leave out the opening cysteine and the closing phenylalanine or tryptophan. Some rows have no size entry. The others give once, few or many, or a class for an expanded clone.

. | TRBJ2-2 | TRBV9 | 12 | ASSVASLTGELF
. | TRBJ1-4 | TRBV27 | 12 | ASSSGTGFEKLF
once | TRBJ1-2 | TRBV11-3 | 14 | ASSPSYSTPNYGYT
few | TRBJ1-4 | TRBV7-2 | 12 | ASSLRTGEAKLF
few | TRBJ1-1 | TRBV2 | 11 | ASSSTGNTEAF
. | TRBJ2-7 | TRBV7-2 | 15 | ASSERGLGKIFYEQY
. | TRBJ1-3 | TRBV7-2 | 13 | ASSLATGTGNTIY
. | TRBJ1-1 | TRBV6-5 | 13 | ASSQKRGGITEAF
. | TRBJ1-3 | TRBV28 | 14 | ASSLLGPGPGNTIY
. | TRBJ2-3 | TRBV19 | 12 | ASRDRGLVDTQY
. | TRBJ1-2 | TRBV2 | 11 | ASRPGQEYGYT
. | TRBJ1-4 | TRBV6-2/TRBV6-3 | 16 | ASSYSRGRSTQNEKLF
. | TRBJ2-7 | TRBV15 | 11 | ATSRASSYEQY
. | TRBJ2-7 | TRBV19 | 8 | ATLQYEQY
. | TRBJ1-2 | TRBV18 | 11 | ASSPNSRELYT
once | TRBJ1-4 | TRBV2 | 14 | ASSGVEGATNEKLF
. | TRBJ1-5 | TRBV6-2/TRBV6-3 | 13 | ASSTRSRVDQPQH
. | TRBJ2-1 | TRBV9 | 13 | ASSVEGPGGNEQF
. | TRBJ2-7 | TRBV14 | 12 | ASSPDFFSYEQY
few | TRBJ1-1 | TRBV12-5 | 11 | ASGLAGGTAAF
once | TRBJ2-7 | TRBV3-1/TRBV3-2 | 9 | ASSHSGEQY
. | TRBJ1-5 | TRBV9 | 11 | ASSVAGNQPQH
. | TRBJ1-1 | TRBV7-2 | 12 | ASSLRRGQGKAF
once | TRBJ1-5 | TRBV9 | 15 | ASSPSGPGDPNQPQH
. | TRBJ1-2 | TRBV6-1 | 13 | ASSEEEGFGYGYT
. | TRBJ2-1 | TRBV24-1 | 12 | ATSDSGTLREQF
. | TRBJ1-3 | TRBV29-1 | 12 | SVEDSVTGNTIY
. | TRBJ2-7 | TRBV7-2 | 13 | ASSVRGLAGYEQY
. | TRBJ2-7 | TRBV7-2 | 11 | ASSYDFSYEQY
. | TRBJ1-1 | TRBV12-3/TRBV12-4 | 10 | ASSLSGTEAF
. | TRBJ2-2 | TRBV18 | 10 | ASSQGAGELF
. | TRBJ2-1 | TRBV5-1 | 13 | ASSGVPSPYNEQF
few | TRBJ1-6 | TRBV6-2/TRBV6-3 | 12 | ASSYSGRRSPLH
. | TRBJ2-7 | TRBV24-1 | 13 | ATSDGTASSYEQY
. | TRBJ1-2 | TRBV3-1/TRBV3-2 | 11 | ASSQAGDYGYT
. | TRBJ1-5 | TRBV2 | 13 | ASRGTGLGNQPQH
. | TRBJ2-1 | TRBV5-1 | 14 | ASSPLIGAAYNEQF
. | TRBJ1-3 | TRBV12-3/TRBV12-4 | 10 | ASSSGLHTIY
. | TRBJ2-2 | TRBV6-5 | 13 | ASSPPRGGLGGLF
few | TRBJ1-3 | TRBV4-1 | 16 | ASSQVDMGLLGGNTIY
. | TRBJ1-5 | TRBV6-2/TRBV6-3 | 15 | ASSYPGTGSSNQPQH
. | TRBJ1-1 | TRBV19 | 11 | ASSILLNTEAF
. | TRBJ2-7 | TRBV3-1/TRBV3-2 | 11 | ASSQEAIYEQY
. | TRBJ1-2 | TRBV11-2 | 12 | ASSLSSRRAGYT
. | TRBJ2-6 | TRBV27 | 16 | ASSLNGQGSSGANVLT
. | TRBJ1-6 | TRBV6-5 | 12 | ASSYYGGNSPLH
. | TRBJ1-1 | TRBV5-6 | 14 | ASSLLMWGEHTEAF
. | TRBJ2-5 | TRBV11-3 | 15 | ASSTSRGGVFQETQY
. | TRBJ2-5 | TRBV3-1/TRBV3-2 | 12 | ASSQDLSEETQY
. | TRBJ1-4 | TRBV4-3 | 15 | ASSQGPSGGRGEKLF
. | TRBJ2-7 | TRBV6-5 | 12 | ASTPLPSSYEQY
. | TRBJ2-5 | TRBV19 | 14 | AIMGLADQYQETQY
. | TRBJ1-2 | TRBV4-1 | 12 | ASSQERKPLNLK
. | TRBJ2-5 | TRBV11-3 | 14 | ASSIPDSRHQETQY
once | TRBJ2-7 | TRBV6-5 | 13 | ASSYYTSGGYEQY
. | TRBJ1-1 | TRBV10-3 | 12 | AIRREVGDTEAF
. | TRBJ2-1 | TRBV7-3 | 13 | ASSLSAGGPYEQF
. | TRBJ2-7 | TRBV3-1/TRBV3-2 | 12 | ASSQAGGGNEQY
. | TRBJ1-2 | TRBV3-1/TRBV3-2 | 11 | ASSPTGMSGYT